This T cell receptor beta chain is from a study of cytotoxic CD8 clonotypes in ibrutinib-treated CLL. Study-wide results and limits: Few clonotypes were public, and these shrank or held steady under treatment. Clonality went up at ibrutinib response and then declined back toward baseline at progression.

To note about this clone: Its specificity is not known. Other DNA sequences in this sample translate to the same CDR3.

Extraction of around 2.2 micrograms of genomic DNA from cryopreserved PBMCs supplied material for TCR beta libraries. The assay was immunoSEQ multiplex PCR, and TCRdb's table has in-frame clones only and misses some. The table lists about 130,000 clones, approximately 80% of them singletons. Germline CDR1 MNHEY, CDR2 SVGAGI. Trimming took 0 bases from V and 6 from J; bases not matched to a gene: 2. This CDR3 comprises 13 residues. The rearrangement joins TRBV6-5 to TRBJ2-7; the match to TRBD1 covers 7 bases. The clonotype originates from a human donor with chronic lymphocytic leukemia. Sample: PBMCs, taken after 12 months of ibrutinib treatment. DNA for the CDR3: TGTGCCAGCAGTTACTCGAGGGGGCTCGAGCAGTACTTC. Translating gives CASSYSRGLEQYF.